These 18 T cell receptor beta chains were sequenced from one sample in a study of cytomegalovirus exposure and HLA in healthy donors. The table came from immunoSEQ multiplex PCR; TCRdb's copy has only in-frame clones and leaves some out. This table has about 240,000 clones, around 87% appearing once. The sequenced material came from PBMCs. Source of these receptors: a woman aged 25 to 39 in good health and CMV-seropositive.

J is TRBJ1-5 and V is TRBV5-3; D remains unclear. TRBV5-3 is an ORF; its function is uncertain. The CDR3 sequence is 17 residues long. The V and J ends lost 4 bases and 0 bases respectively, with 17 bases between them. CDR3 DNA: TGTGCCAGAAGCCAGGAGGTACGAATTTATAGCAATCAGCCCCAGCATTTT. This sequence encodes CARSQEVRIYSNQPQHF.

This rearrangement joins TRBV4-2 to TRBJ2-7; D is ambiguous. Germline V gene data show CDR1 as LGHNA and CDR2 as YNFKEQ. The CDR3 is 15 amino acids. V lost 0 bases and J 0 bases, leaving 9 bases between the germline ends. As DNA, the CDR3 is TGTGCCAGCAGCCAAGAAGGCGGTCTCTCCTACGAGCAGTACTTC. Translation gives CASSQEGGLSYEQYF.

The chain recombines TRBV25-1 with TRBJ2-2; D might be TRBD1 (6 bases). The V and J ends lost 6 bases and 6 bases respectively, with 14 bases between them. Germline V lookup: CDR1 MGHDK, CDR2 SYGVNS. The CDR3 sequence is 14 residues long. The CDR3 coding sequence is TGTGCCAGCAGGGAACAGGGAAAGGCCGGGGAGCTGTTTTTT. This sequence encodes CASREQGKAGELFF.

The chain combines TRBV5-1 with TRBJ2-7, with 9 bases fitting TRBD1. The CDR3 spans 14 residues. Germline values: CDR1 SGHRS, CDR2 YFSETQ. The V gene end was trimmed by 4 bases and the J gene end by 5 bases; junction bases not matched to a gene: 7. In nucleotides, the CDR3 is TGCGCCAGCAGCCTCCGGGACAGGGAACACGAGCAGTACTTC. Amino acids: CASSLRDREHEQYF.

This clone was observed a handful of times. The chain recombines TRBV28 with TRBJ1-4; a weak D match, TRBD1 (5 bases). V was clipped by 2 bases and J by 8 bases, with 9 bases between them. Germline loops: CDR1 MDHEN, CDR2 SYDVKM. The CDR3 length is 13 residues. CDR3: CASSLGAEEKLFF. Here the CDR3 DNA reads TGTGCCAGCAGTTTAGGGGCAGAAGAAAAACTGTTTTTT.

The rearrangement links TRBV19 to TRBJ2-7; 8 nucleotides align to TRBD2. The ends lost 6 bases at V and 3 bases at J; junction bases unmatched: 10. In germline, CDR1 is LNHDA, CDR2 SQIVND (reference sequence). The CDR3 length is 15 residues. The CDR3 spells CASSPAGGAGYEQYF. In nucleotides, the CDR3 is TGTGCCAGTAGCCCCGCCGGGGGGGCAGGCTACGAGCAGTACTTC.

This chain joins TRBV6-1 and TRBJ2-7, with D possibly TRBD1 on 5 matching bases. The germline V gene encodes CDR1 MNHNS and CDR2 SASEGT. The germline V and J ends were trimmed by 5 bases and 6 bases, with 11 bases remaining between them. The CDR3 spans 12 residues. The CDR3 spells CASSYPQGEQYF. The DNA of the CDR3 is TGTGCCAGCAGTTATCCTCAGGGCGAGCAGTACTTC.

The J gene is TRBJ2-7, the V gene TRBV29-1; D is possibly TRBD2 (6 bases). CDR3 size: 14 residues. V lost 4 bases and J lost 2, with 15 bases in between. CDR1 and CDR2 (germline): SQVTM, ANQGSEA. The CDR3 DNA reads TGCAGCGTTGTGGGACTCCAAAATCCCTACGAGCAGTACTTC. This encodes CSVVGLQNPYEQYF.

This clone was found a few times. CDR3 sequence (DNA): TGTGCCAGCAGCTTCGAAACAGGTGGAGGCTACACCTTC. It is translated as CASSFETGGGYTF. The chain uses TRBV5-4 and TRBJ1-2; D is perhaps TRBD1 (5 bases). V was cut by 2 bases and J by 8 bases, with 13 bases left in between. Germline-derived CDR1 and CDR2 are SGHNT and YYREEE (reference sequence). CDR3 length: 13 amino acids. Filled out from reference TRBV5-4 and TRBJ1-2, the complete variable domain reads ETGVTQSPTHLIKTRGQQVTLRCSSQSGHNTVSWYQQALGQGPQFIFQYYREEENGRGNFPPRFSGLQFPNYSSELNVNALELDDSALYLCASSFETGGGYTFGSGTRLTVV.

The rearrangement links TRBV19 to TRBJ2-7, with D hard to call. Per germline, CDR1 LNHDA and CDR2 SQIVND (reference sequence). The CDR3 covers 16 residues. The V end was cut by 3 bases, the J end by 0 bases, with 15 bases between. Here the CDR3 reads CASSMVFPPVSYEQYF. The DNA of the CDR3 is TGTGCCAGTAGTATGGTGTTCCCCCCAGTCTCCTACGAGCAGTACTTC.

This chain connects TRBV27 to TRBJ1-1; 8 nucleotides align to TRBD1. The germline V gene has CDR1 MNHEY and CDR2 SMNVEV (reference sequence). V was clipped by 6 bases and J by 1 base; unmatched bases: 4. The CDR3 runs 14 residues. The DNA of the CDR3 is TGTGCCAGCAGGAAACAGGGGGGGAACACTGAAGCTTTCTTT. Its translation is CASRKQGGNTEAFF.

CDR3 protein: CASRTSGRNEQFF. In DNA form, the CDR3 reads TGTGCCAGCAGAACTAGCGGGAGAAATGAGCAGTTCTTC. The chain uses TRBV28 and TRBJ2-1; 11 bases line up with TRBD2. CDR1 and CDR2 from the germline V gene are MDHEN and SYDVKM. The trim removed 6 bases at V and 7 bases at J, leaving 2 bases unmatched. The CDR3 contains 13 residues.

The rearrangement uses TRBV6-5 and TRBJ2-2; D might be TRBD1 (7 bases). There are 15 residues in the CDR3. The V gene's germline CDR1 is MNHEY and CDR2 SVGAGI. Trimming took 0 bases from V and 7 from J, leaving 12 bases between them. This CDR3 reads CASSYSEGANGELFF. The CDR3 DNA reads TGTGCCAGCAGTTACTCGGAGGGGGCGAACGGGGAGCTGTTTTTT.

The chain uses TRBV18 and TRBJ2-7, with 7 bases that match TRBD1. This CDR3 has 15 amino acids. V trimming: 3 bases; J trimming: 0 bases; junction bases outside the gene matches: 5. The germline V gene encodes CDR1 KGHSH and CDR2 LQKENI. In DNA form, the CDR3 reads TGTGCCAGCTCACCCGGGACAGCGGACTCCTACGAGCAGTACTTC. It is translated as CASSPGTADSYEQYF.

This chain connects TRBV7-8 to TRBJ2-3; 11 positions agree with TRBD2. V was clipped by 5 bases and J by 0 bases; unmatched bases: 1. Germline V gives CDR1 SGHVS, CDR2 FQNEAQ. The CDR3 has 15 amino acids. CDR3 residues: CASSRLAGSTDTQYF. CDR3 in DNA: TGTGCCAGCAGCCGACTAGCGGGGAGCACAGATACGCAGTATTTT.

The V and J genes are TRBV6-1 and TRBJ1-3, with 7 bases aligning to TRBD1. The junction had 3 bases not matched to a gene; V was cut back by 4 bases and J by 0 bases. Germline CDR1 reads MNHNS; CDR2 reads SASEGT. The CDR3 length is 15 residues. CDR3 nucleotides: TGTGCCAGCAGTGGGGGACAGAGCTCTGGAAACACCATATATTTT. Protein sequence: CASSGGQSSGNTIYF.

This clone was observed once. The chain recombines TRBV5-4 with TRBJ2-7; D perhaps matches TRBD1 (5 bases). V dropped 0 bases and J dropped 5 bases, with 15 bases sitting between them. The CDR3 totals 15 residues. Germline V gives CDR1 SGHNT, CDR2 YYREEE (reference sequence). The CDR3 loop reads CASSLDLGHANEQYF. The CDR3 DNA reads as TGTGCCAGCAGCTTGGATTTAGGACACGCCAACGAGCAGTACTTC.

The chain couples TRBV10-1 to TRBJ2-1, with 11 bases matching TRBD2. Germline values: CDR1 WNHNN, CDR2 SYGVQD (reference sequence). CDR3 length equals 17 residues. V was clipped by 2 bases and J by 3 bases; unmatched bases: 6. CDR3 protein: CASSEASGTSGYNEQFF. The CDR3, as DNA: TGCGCCAGCAGTGAGGCCTCCGGGACTAGCGGCTACAATGAGCAGTTCTTC.